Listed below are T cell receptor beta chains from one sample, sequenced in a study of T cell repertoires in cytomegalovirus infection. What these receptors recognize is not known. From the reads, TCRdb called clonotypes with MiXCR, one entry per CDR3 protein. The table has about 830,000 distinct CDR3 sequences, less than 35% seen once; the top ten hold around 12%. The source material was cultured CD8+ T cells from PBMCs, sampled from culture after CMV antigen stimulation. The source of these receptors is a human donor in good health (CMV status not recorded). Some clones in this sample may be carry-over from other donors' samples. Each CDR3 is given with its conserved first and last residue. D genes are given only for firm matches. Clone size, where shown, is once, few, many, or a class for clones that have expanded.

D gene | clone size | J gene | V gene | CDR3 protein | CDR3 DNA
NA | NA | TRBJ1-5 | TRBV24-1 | CATSERGQPQHF | TGTGCCACCAGTGAACGCGGTCAGCCCCAGCATTTT
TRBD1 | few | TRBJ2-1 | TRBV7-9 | CASSAGQGSTQRYNEQFF | TGTGCCAGCAGCGCGGGACAGGGCTCAACCCAACGGTACAATGAGCAGTTCTTC
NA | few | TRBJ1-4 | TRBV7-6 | CASSLAYGGNEKLFF | TGTGCCAGCAGCTTAGCGTACGGGGGAAATGAAAAACTGTTTTTT
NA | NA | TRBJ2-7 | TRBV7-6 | CASSLVNSYYEQYF | TGTGCCAGCAGCTTAGTTAACAGTTACTACGAGCAGTACTTC
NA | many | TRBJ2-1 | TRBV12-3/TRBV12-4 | CASSSGPWNEQFF | TGTGCCAGCAGTTCGGGTCCTTGGAATGAGCAGTTCTTC
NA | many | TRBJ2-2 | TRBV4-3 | CASSQEAGSAGELFF | TGCGCCAGCAGCCAAGAGGCGGGTTCAGCCGGGGAGCTGTTTTTT
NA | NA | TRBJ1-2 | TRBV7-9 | CASSSPAYGYTF | TGTGCCAGCAGTTCCCCCGCCTATGGCTACACCTTC
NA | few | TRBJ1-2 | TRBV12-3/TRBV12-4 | CASSLGQGHGYTF | TGTGCCAGCAGCCTGGGGCAGGGGCATGGCTACACCTTC
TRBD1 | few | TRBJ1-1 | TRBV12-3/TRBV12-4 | CASSFGRGDTEAFF | TGTGCCAGCAGTTTCGGCAGGGGGGACACTGAAGCTTTCTTT
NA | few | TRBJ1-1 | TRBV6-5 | CASSYSDSSTEAFF | TGTGCCAGCAGTTACTCAGACAGTAGCACTGAAGCTTTCTTT
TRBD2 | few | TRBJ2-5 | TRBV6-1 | CASWTSADRYQETQYF | TGTGCCAGCTGGACTAGCGCCGACCGGTACCAAGAGACCCAGTACTTC
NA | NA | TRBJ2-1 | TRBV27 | CASSLEYSYNEQFF | TGTGCCAGCAGTTTGGAGTACTCCTACAATGAGCAGTTCTTC
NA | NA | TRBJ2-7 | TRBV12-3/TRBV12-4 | CASSLGRVATSSYEQYF | TGTGCCAGCAGTTTAGGCAGGGTGGCCACGAGCTCCTACGAGCAGTACTTC
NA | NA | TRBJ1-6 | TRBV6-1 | CASRDDRSRGSPLHF | TGTGCCAGCAGGGATGACCGGTCTAGGGGTTCACCCCTCCACTTT
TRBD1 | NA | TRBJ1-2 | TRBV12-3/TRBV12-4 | CASIPIRDRGYYGYTF | TGTGCCAGCATTCCTATCCGGGACAGGGGGTACTATGGCTACACCTTC
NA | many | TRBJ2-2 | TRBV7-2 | CASSPQWVGDTGELFF | TGTGCCAGCAGTCCTCAATGGGTGGGGGACACCGGGGAGCTGTTTTTT
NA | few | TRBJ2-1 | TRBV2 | CASERARTYNEQFF | TGTGCCAGCGAGCGAGCCCGGACCTACAATGAGCAGTTCTTC
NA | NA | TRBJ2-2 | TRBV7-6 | CASGPGWGKGELFF | TGTGCTAGCGGCCCGGGGTGGGGAAAAGGGGAGCTGTTTTTT
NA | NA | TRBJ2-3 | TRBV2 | CASSEGLDTQYF | TGTGCCAGCAGTGAGGGACTAGATACGCAGTATTTT
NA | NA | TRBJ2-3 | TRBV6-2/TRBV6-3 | CASCYSAGRSTDTQYF | TGTGCCAGCTGTTACTCGGCGGGGAGAAGCACAGATACGCAGTATTTT
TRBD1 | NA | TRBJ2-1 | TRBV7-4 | CASSCPGQNLFDEQFF | TGTGCCAGCAGCTGTCCGGGACAGAATTTATTCGATGAGCAGTTCTTC
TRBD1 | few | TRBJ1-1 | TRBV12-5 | CASGFPRQGAAEAFF | TGTGCTAGTGGCTTCCCTAGACAGGGGGCGGCTGAAGCTTTCTTT
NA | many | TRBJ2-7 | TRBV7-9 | CASSLIGRDYEQYF | TGTGCCAGCAGCTTAATCGGCAGGGATTACGAGCAGTACTTC